The next 12 T cell receptor beta chains were all read from a single sample in a study of cytomegalovirus exposure and HLA in healthy donors. The PCR ran on 60 Vbeta and 13 Jbeta primers. Here immunoSEQ multiplex PCR was the method, and the copy in TCRdb shows in-frame clones only, minus some. The data show roughly 84,000 clones, roughly 61% seen once. The source material was PBMCs. The receptors derive from a middle-aged woman in good health and CMV-seropositive.

The DNA of the CDR3 is TGTGCCAGCAGCTTGGCCCCCGGGGGGGCCTACGAGCAGTACTTC. It specifies CASSLAPGGAYEQYF. This sequence joins TRBV5-6 and TRBJ2-7; 8 positions match TRBD2. The CDR3 sequence is 15 residues long. Trimming took 0 bases from V and 2 from J; bases not matched to a gene: 4. Germline V gene sequence: CDR1 SGHDT, CDR2 YYEEEE.

The chain combines TRBV7-2 with TRBJ2-2; TRBD1 might be the D (6 bases). This CDR3 spans 15 amino acids. Trimming took off 2 bases at V and 0 bases at J, with 7 bases between the two ends. Germline assignment: CDR1 SGHTA and CDR2 FQGNSA. CDR3 residues: CASSLNRANTGELFF. CDR3 nucleotide sequence: TGTGCCAGCAGCTTAAACAGGGCGAACACCGGGGAGCTGTTTTTT.

The chain links TRBV5-6 to TRBJ2-3, with 8 bases matching TRBD1. Unmatched junction bases numbered 7, after V lost 0 bases and J lost 1 base. This CDR3 is 17 amino acids long. Germline CDR1 reads SGHDT; CDR2 reads YYEEEE. The CDR3 here is CASSLDGQGFRTDTQYF. As DNA, the CDR3 is TGTGCCAGCAGCTTGGATGGACAGGGATTTCGCACAGATACGCAGTATTTT.

There are a few counts of this clone. The V and J genes are TRBV2 and TRBJ2-1, with D maybe TRBD1 (6 bases). V was cut by 3 bases and J by 6 bases, with 15 bases left in between. Germline-derived CDR1 and CDR2 are SNHLY and FYNNEI. This CDR3 spans 15 amino acids. CDR3 sequence reads: CASSEIQGTGNEQFF. Written as DNA, the CDR3 is TGTGCCAGCAGTGAGATACAGGGTACAGGCAATGAGCAGTTCTTC.

V and J are TRBV7-2 and TRBJ2-2, with 7 bases that match TRBD1. This CDR3 spans 14 amino acids. Per germline, CDR1 SGHTA and CDR2 FQGNSA. The V gene end was trimmed by 8 bases and the J gene end by 1 base; junction bases not matched to a gene: 4. CDR3 sequence: CASGGTVNTGELFF. DNA for the CDR3: TGTGCCAGCGGTGGGACAGTGAACACCGGGGAGCTGTTTTTT.

The gene calls are TRBV9 and TRBJ2-5, with D perhaps TRBD2 (6 bases). Trimming cost V 0 bases and J 5 bases, with 17 bases left between them. Germline V CDR1 and CDR2: SGDLS, YYNGEE. CDR3 length equals 16 residues. CDR3 region: CASSVGGSEGGETQYF. The CDR3 region has the DNA TGTGCCAGCAGCGTAGGGGGTTCGGAGGGAGGCGAGACCCAGTACTTC.

The gene calls are TRBV5-1 and TRBJ2-1; the D gene is possibly TRBD2 (5 bases). The CDR3 has 13 residues. Germline values: CDR1 SGHRS, CDR2 YFSETQ. With 0 bases removed from V and 7 bases from J, the gap between germline ends came to 8 bases. The CDR3 coding sequence is TGCGCCAGCAGCTTGGCCGGGGTAAATGAGCAGTTCTTC. Translation gives CASSLAGVNEQFF.

The chain couples TRBV4-2 to TRBJ2-1; 7 bases are a match to TRBD2. This CDR3 has 16 amino acids. V was pared by 3 bases and J by 10 bases, with 15 bases of the junction left unmatched. Germline V gene data show CDR1 as LGHNA and CDR2 as YNFKEQ. The CDR3 protein is CASSHASGMEFGEQFF. The DNA for the CDR3 is TGTGCCAGCAGCCATGCGAGCGGGATGGAGTTTGGGGAGCAGTTCTTC.

The V gene is TRBV6-4, the J gene TRBJ2-2; D gene unclear. V was clipped by 2 bases and J by 3 bases, with 13 bases between them. This CDR3 has 16 residues. Germline V lookup: CDR1 MRHNA, CDR2 SNTAGT. CDR3 nucleotide sequence: TGTGCCAGCAGTGACACCCTGGAGACGGACACCGGGGAGCTGTTTTTT. It codes for CASSDTLETDTGELFF.

The chain recombines TRBV2 with TRBJ2-2; 12 bases fit TRBD2. Trimming removed 4 bases from V and 1 base from J; junction bases left unmatched: 13. The germline V gene has CDR1 SNHLY and CDR2 FYNNEI. The CDR3 extends over 20 amino acids. The CDR3 loop is CASSVGASGRATENTGELFF. The CDR3 nucleotides are TGTGCCAGCAGTGTCGGTGCTAGCGGGAGGGCTACAGAGAACACCGGGGAGCTGTTTTTT.

This clone was observed a few times. This chain uses TRBV28 with TRBJ1-1, with D possibly being TRBD1 (6 bases). V lost 4 bases to trimming and J lost 0 bases, with 15 bases between them. The germline gives CDR1 MDHEN, CDR2 SYDVKM. CDR3 size: 16 residues. DNA of the CDR3: TGTGCCAGCAGTTCGCGTCGGGGGGCCATGAACACTGAAGCTTTCTTT. Translating it yields CASSSRRGAMNTEAFF.

The chain carries TRBV2 and TRBJ1-5; TRBD1 aligns across 8 bases. J lost 5 bases, V lost 3 bases, and 3 bases had no gene match. The CDR3 sequence is 14 residues long. CDR1 SNHLY and CDR2 FYNNEI come from the germline V gene. The CDR3 DNA sequence: TGTGCCAGCAGTGAGACAGGGGAGGATCAGCCCCAGCATTTT. This gives the protein CASSETGEDQPQHF.